The table lists the clone carrying this T cell receptor beta chain with a few counts. TCRdb re-called the reads through MiXCR, storing one row per CDR3 protein. The sample includes hundreds of thousands of distinct CDR3 sequences, 11% of them seen just once. These data originate in a study of T cell repertoires in cytomegalovirus infection. Study-wide context: TCR beta signatures that were public indicated CMV infection and matching HLA type.

Sequencing used PBMCs. The TCR comes from a human donor in good health (CMV status not recorded). Some clones in this sample may be carry-over from other donors' samples.

CDR3 sequence: CSVERANEQFF. DNA of the CDR3: TGCAGCGTTGAGAGGGCCAATGAGCAGTTCTTC. V and J are TRBV29-1 and TRBJ2-1, with D possibly matching TRBD2 (5 bases). The CDR3 extends over 11 amino acids. Trimming left V 3 bases short and J 6 bases short, with 6 bases between. Germline V gene sequence: CDR1 SQVTM, CDR2 ANQGSEA.